In this sample, the clone carrying this TCR beta chain turned up a few times. The data are from a study of blood T cell repertoires in COVID-19. Background on the study: Samples of COVID-19 (acute and convalescent) were obtained from the United States, Italy and Spain.

This CDR3 has 14 residues. From germline, CDR1 is SGHKS and CDR2 YYEKEE (reference sequence). Trimming stripped 0 bases from V and 2 bases from J, with 9 bases between. As processed by the authors: Amplification of reference gene primers was used by the study to estimate nucleated cell counts. Only in-frame clones appear in the TCRdb table, and some are missing; sequencing was by immunoSEQ multiplex PCR. V and J calls and clone size are given by that table; D and trimming were obtained from the DNA. Among under 50,000 clones listed, 60% to 80% were seen once. Sequencing input: peripheral blood. The chain links TRBV5-5 to TRBJ2-7; perhaps TRBD1 as D (5 bases). The sequence was collected from a human donor with active or convalescent COVID-19. The donor label of this sample is uncertain. CDR3 in amino acids: CASSLGDSPYEQYF. For the CDR3, the DNA is TGTGCCAGCAGCTTGGGAGACAGCCCCTACGAGCAGTACTTC.